One and the same sample provided the 18 T cell receptor beta chains below, sequenced in a study of radiotherapy plus CTLA-4 blockade in lung cancer. TCRdb's table, derived via immunoSEQ multiplex PCR, lists solely in-frame clones and lacks some. This table holds about 51,000 clones, approximately 80% found once. The sample here was peripheral blood, taken from a patient treated with radiotherapy plus ipilimumab. The source is a human donor with non-small cell lung cancer whose response to radiotherapy plus ipilimumab could not be evaluated.

The J gene is TRBJ1-4, the V gene TRBV7-8; D perhaps matches TRBD1 (5 bases). Germline V gene data show CDR1 as SGHVS and CDR2 as FQNEAQ. The CDR3 sequence is 15 residues long. V dropped 5 bases and J dropped 1 base, with 11 bases sitting between them. CDR3 loop: CASSPPGGTNEKLFF. In DNA, the CDR3 is TGTGCCAGCAGCCCACCGGGGGGAACTAATGAAAAACTGTTTTTT.

This chain joins TRBV23-1 and TRBJ1-1; 8 bases are shared with TRBD1. TRBV23-1 is treated as an ORF (open reading frame) with a function not yet certain. The CDR3 contains 13 residues. Trimming took 3 bases from V and 11 from J; bases not matched to a gene: 8. The CDR3 is CASSHEDRVCAFF. CDR3 nucleotides: TGCGCCAGCAGTCATGAGGACAGGGTTTGCGCTTTCTTT.

The chain carries TRBV11-3 and TRBJ2-1; D possibly corresponds to TRBD1 (5 bases). The CDR3 is 17 amino acids. Germline CDR1 and CDR2: SGHNT and YENEEA. V lost 2 bases and J 8 bases, leaving 22 bases between the germline ends. Written as DNA, the CDR3 is TGTGCCAGCAGCTTATTGTCTTTGGGGCCAGGTTCGGATGAGCAGTTCTTC. Translation: CASSLLSLGPGSDEQFF.

V usage is TRBV7-2 and J usage is TRBJ1-5; 7 bases are a match to TRBD1. Per germline, CDR1 SGHTA and CDR2 FQGNSA. Trimming took 5 bases from V and 7 from J; bases not matched to a gene: 14. The CDR3 is 16 amino acids. Here the CDR3 reads CASSPRVDRVEQPQHF. CDR3 sequence (DNA): TGTGCCAGCAGCCCCCGAGTTGACAGGGTTGAACAGCCCCAGCATTTT. The full variable domain, rest sourced from reference TRBV7-2 and TRBJ1-5, is GAGVSQSPSNKVTEKGKDVELRCDPISGHTALYWYRQSLGQGLEFLIYFQGNSAPDKSGLPSDRFSAERTGGSVSTLTIQRTQQEDSAVYLCASSPRVDRVEQPQHFGDGTRLSIL.

V and J are TRBV6-1 and TRBJ2-7; TRBD1 agrees at 8 bases. CDR1 and CDR2 from the germline V gene are MNHNS and SASEGT. CDR3 length: 15 amino acids. Trimming cost V 7 bases and J 1 base; bases outside gene matches: 9. CDR3 in DNA: TGTGCCAGCACCCAAGCCAGGACAGGGTCCTACGAGCAGTACTTC. This encodes CASTQARTGSYEQYF.

The chain uses TRBV11-2 and TRBJ2-7; D is unresolved. The CDR3 contains 12 residues. Deletions cut 5 bases from V and 4 bases from J, with 9 bases between. Germline CDR1 is SGHAT and CDR2 is FQNNGV. CDR3 amino acids: CASSPGVYEQYF. The CDR3, as DNA: TGTGCCAGCAGCCCCGGTGTGTACGAGCAGTACTTC.

This chain links TRBV27 with TRBJ2-1; D remains ambiguous. CDR1 and CDR2 (germline): MNHEY, SMNVEV (reference sequence). V was clipped by 7 bases and J by 8 bases, with 9 bases between them. CDR3 size: 11 residues. CDR3 sequence: CASIAPDEQFF. The DNA for the CDR3 is TGTGCCAGCATAGCCCCAGATGAGCAGTTCTTC.

The chain is built from TRBV7-2 and TRBJ2-5; 7 bases fit TRBD2. The CDR3 sequence is 17 residues long. Germline V gene lookup returns CDR1 SGHTA and CDR2 FQGNSA. V shed 5 bases and J 2 bases; nucleotides not matched to a gene: 14. CDR3 region: CASSPRWWSGEQETQYF. CDR3 DNA: TGTGCCAGCAGCCCACGTTGGTGGAGCGGGGAACAAGAGACCCAGTACTTC.

The chain uses TRBV18 and TRBJ2-7, with D uncertain. The germline V and J ends were trimmed by 2 bases and 4 bases, with 6 bases remaining between them. Germline CDR1 is KGHSH and CDR2 is LQKENI. The CDR3 runs to 12 residues. CDR3 in DNA: TGTGCCAGCTCACCATCAGTATACGAGCAGTACTTC. Translating gives CASSPSVYEQYF.

The chain carries TRBV5-1 and TRBJ2-5, with TRBD2 matching 10 bases. Germline V gene sequence: CDR1 SGHRS, CDR2 YFSETQ. CDR3 size: 15 residues. V dropped 4 bases and J dropped 2; count of bases not matched to a gene: 5. CDR3 coding DNA: TGCGCCAGCAGCGCGACACTAGCGGGGCAAGAGACCCAGTACTTC. Translating it yields CASSATLAGQETQYF.

The chain uses TRBV2 and TRBJ2-5; 15 bases are shared with TRBD2. The DNA end is more similar to TRBJ2-7, so the J call may be wrong. Germline V gene data show CDR1 as SNHLY and CDR2 as FYNNEI. This CDR3 has 16 amino acids. CDR3 nucleotide sequence: TGTGCCAGCAGGGCGGGGACTAGCGGGAGGTCCTACGAGCAGTACTTC. Its protein is CASRAGTSGRSYEQYF.

V and J are TRBV5-1 and TRBJ2-2; D perhaps matches TRBD2 (6 bases). Trimming cost V 4 bases and J 5 bases, with 18 bases left between them. Germline V gene lookup returns CDR1 SGHRS and CDR2 YFSETQ. CDR3 size: 16 residues. The CDR3 DNA reads TGCGCCAGCAGCCTCTCTAGCGACCCTGGTACCGGGGAGCTGTTTTTT. Translating it yields CASSLSSDPGTGELFF. The full variable domain, with the rest looked up from reference TRBV5-1 and TRBJ2-2, is KAGVTQTPRYLIKTRGQQVTLSCSPISGHRSVSWYQQTPGQGLQFLFEYFSETQRNKGNFPGRFSGRQFSNSRSEMNVSTLELGDSALYLCASSLSSDPGTGELFFGEGSRLTVL.

The rearrangement uses TRBV5-1 and TRBJ1-5, with 7 positions matching TRBD1. The length of the CDR3 is 14 residues. The V segment lost 4 bases and the J segment 4 bases; nucleotides outside the gene matches: 5. Germline V gene data show CDR1 as SGHRS and CDR2 as YFSETQ. This CDR3 reads CASSPAGGNQPQHF. CDR3 sequence (DNA): TGCGCCAGCAGCCCGGCAGGGGGTAATCAGCCCCAGCATTTT.

The chain combines TRBV2 with TRBJ1-5; D is perhaps TRBD1 (6 bases). The CDR3 covers 15 residues. V was pared by 5 bases and J by 0 bases, with 11 bases between. Germline assignment: CDR1 SNHLY and CDR2 FYNNEI. CDR3 amino acids: CASSFDRLSNQPQHF. The CDR3 nucleotides read TGTGCCAGCAGTTTCGACAGGCTTAGCAATCAGCCCCAGCATTTT.

About this clone: The germline gene is not matched at one end of the junction; a read error may be the cause. The gene calls are TRBV25-1 and TRBJ2-1, with TRBD2 matching 16 bases. The V gene's germline CDR1 is MGHDK and CDR2 SYGVNS. The length of the CDR3 is 15 residues. The CDR3 sequence is CASSAGTSGRAIRVF. The CDR3 DNA reads TGTGCCAGCAGTGCTGGGACTAGCGGGAGGGCCATAAGAGTCTTC.

This sequence joins TRBV11-2 and TRBJ2-1; a possible D gene is TRBD2 (5 bases). The CDR3 runs to 13 residues. V lost 5 bases and J 7 bases, leaving 12 bases between the germline ends. In germline, CDR1 is SGHAT, CDR2 FQNNGV. The CDR3 region is CASSQSGRNEQFF. Here the CDR3 DNA reads TGTGCCAGCAGCCAAAGCGGACGGAATGAGCAGTTCTTC.

There are a few counts of this clone. The chain recombines TRBV10-3 with TRBJ1-1, with 7 bases aligning to TRBD1. This CDR3 comprises 11 residues. The germline V gene has CDR1 ENHRY and CDR2 SYGVKD. Trimming took 3 bases from V and 11 from J; bases not matched to a gene: 3. Here the CDR3 DNA reads TGTGCCATCAGTGAAAGGGGGCCGGCTTTCTTT. Translating gives CAISERGPAFF.

This rearrangement joins TRBV7-9 to TRBJ2-3, with 8 bases identical to TRBD1. With 3 bases clipped from V and 4 bases from J, the junction kept 6 bases outside the gene matches. The V gene's germline CDR1 is SEHNR and CDR2 FQNEAQ (reference sequence). The CDR3 extends over 15 amino acids. The CDR3 reads CASSFGRGRPDTQYF. CDR3 coding DNA: TGTGCCAGCAGCTTCGGCAGGGGGCGCCCAGATACGCAGTATTTT. The whole variable domain, remainder taken from reference TRBV7-9 and TRBJ2-3, is DTGVSQNPRHKITKRGQNVTFRCDPISEHNRLYWYRQTLGQGPEFLTYFQNEAQLEKSRLLSDRFSAERPKGSFSTLEIQRTEQGDSAMYLCASSFGRGRPDTQYFGPGTRLTVL.